A selection of T cell receptor beta chains follows, all from one sample in a study of T cells in Graves' hyperthyroidism and ophthalmopathy. TCRdb recomputed calls from the multiplex PCR reads with MiXCR, one row per CDR3 protein. Here the sample spans about 840,000 distinct CDR3 sequences, more than 30% being singletons. The sample was blood. These receptors were obtained from a man aged 18 to 29 with Graves' hyperthyroidism. CDR3s include the opening cysteine and the closing phenylalanine or tryptophan. A D gene is named only where the DNA matches it firmly. Where a row states a size, it is once, few, many or the class of an expanded clone; other rows omit it.

d_gene | j_gene | abundance | v_gene | CDR3nt | CDR3aa
. | TRBJ2-5 | . | TRBV11-2 | TGTGCCAGCAGCATGTCCGGGACCCCTGGGACCCAGTACTTC | CASSMSGTPGTQYF
. | TRBJ1-4 | . | TRBV2 | TGTGCCAGCGGGGGGTACAGCAATGAAAAACTGTTTTTT | CASGGYSNEKLFF
. | TRBJ2-7 | many | TRBV7-3 | TGTGCCGACAAACAGGGCTACGAGCAGTACTTC | CADKQGYEQYF
. | TRBJ2-2 | . | TRBV10-3 | TGTGCCATCAGTGAGCCCATTGGGGGCGGGGAGCTGTTTTTT | CAISEPIGGGELFF
. | TRBJ1-3 | many | TRBV5-1 | TGCGCCAGCAGCTTGGAGCGGGGGCCGGGAAACACCATATATTTT | CASSLERGPGNTIYF
. | TRBJ2-5 | . | TRBV14 | TGTGCCAGCAGCCACTACCGGGACTCCCAAGAGACCCAGTACTTC | CASSHYRDSQETQYF
. | TRBJ1-2 | . | TRBV7-3 | TGTGCCAGCTCACCACAGGGTCATCTCAACTATGGCTACACCTTC | CASSPQGHLNYGYTF
. | TRBJ1-5 | . | TRBV19 | TGTGCCTGGGGGCGCGGGGGGACTAGCAATCAGCCCCAGCATTTT | CAWGRGGTSNQPQHF
. | TRBJ2-6 | many | TRBV14 | TGTGCCAGCAGCCCGCGGAGGGGAGGGGCCAACGTCCTGACTTTC | CASSPRRGGANVLTF
TRBD2 | TRBJ2-7 | many | TRBV7-8 | TGTGCCAGCAGCGATGGACTAGCGGTATACTCCTACGAGCAGTACTTC | CASSDGLAVYSYEQYF
. | TRBJ2-2 | . | TRBV29-1 | TGCAGCGGGACAGCAGACGCCGGGGAGCTGTTTTTT | CSGTADAGELFF
TRBD1 | TRBJ2-7 | many | TRBV7-6 | TGTGCCAGCTCTCAGACAGGGCTGTACGAGCAGTACTTC | CASSQTGLYEQYF
TRBD1 | TRBJ2-7 | . | TRBV19 | TGTGCCAGTAGTATAGACGGGACAGCAGCCTACGAGCAGTACTTC | CASSIDGTAAYEQYF
TRBD1 | TRBJ2-7 | few | TRBV7-9 | TGTGCCAGCAGTGGGACAGAACGCTACGAGCAGTACTTC | CASSGTERYEQYF
. | TRBJ2-2 | many | TRBV10-3 | TGTGCCATCAATCCAAAGGGGCAGGAGAACACCGGGGAGCTGTTTTTT | CAINPKGQENTGELFF
TRBD1 | TRBJ1-2 | many | TRBV5-1 | TGCGCCAGCAGCCCACGATGGACAGGGAGTGGCTACACCTTC | CASSPRWTGSGYTF
TRBD1 | TRBJ1-1 | few | TRBV9 | TGTGCCAGCAGCTCCTGGGCGGGGCGGGACAGTGAAGCTTTCTTT | CASSSWAGRDSEAFF
TRBD2 | TRBJ2-6 | . | TRBV10-3 | TGTGCCATCAGACCCGGGACTAGAGACTCTGGGGCCAACGTCCTGACTTTC | CAIRPGTRDSGANVLTF
. | TRBJ1-1 | . | TRBV7-8 | TGTGCCAGCAGCTTAGAGGGTCGGGTGGGGGCTTTCTTT | CASSLEGRVGAFF
TRBD1 | TRBJ1-1 | many | TRBV20-1 | TGCAGTGCCCCTGGGACAGGGTGGACTGAAGCTTTCTTT | CSAPGTGWTEAFF
. | TRBJ2-7 | many | TRBV19 | TGTGCCAGTAGTCGGGCGGTGAGCTCCTACGAGCAGTACTTC | CASSRAVSSYEQYF
. | TRBJ1-5 | many | TRBV2 | TGTGCCAGCAGTGATAGGGAGTTCAGCAATCAGCCCCAGCATTTT | CASSDREFSNQPQHF
TRBD1 | TRBJ1-5 | many | TRBV2 | TGTGCCAGCAGGAACGACAGGGGCGGCAATCAGCCCCAGCATTTT | CASRNDRGGNQPQHF
. | TRBJ1-2 | many | TRBV20-1 | TGCAGTGCTGACAGCTACCTCTATGGCTACACCTTC | CSADSYLYGYTF
. | TRBJ1-5 | . | TRBV13 | TGTGCCAGCAGCCCCCTCGCCGGTAGCAATCAGCCCCAGCATTTT | CASSPLAGSNQPQHF
TRBD1 | TRBJ2-2 | . | TRBV6-6 | TGTGCCAGCAGTTACGTGGGGACAGGGGGCACCGGGGAGCTGTTTTTT | CASSYVGTGGTGELFF